The 5 T cell receptor beta chains reported below all come from one sample, sequenced in a study of blood T cell repertoires in COVID-19. Libraries were prepared by immunoSEQ multiplex PCR; TCRdb keeps only in-frame clonotypes and omits some of them. This table has around 110,000 clones, roughly nine tenths appearing once. The specimen sequenced was peripheral blood. These receptors originate from a man aged 40-50 years with acute or convalescent COVID-19.

This chain connects TRBV5-5 to TRBJ1-6, with a weak D call TRBD1 (6 bases). CDR3 size: 14 residues. Trimming shortened V by 2 bases and J by 7 bases, and 10 bases separated the two germline ends. Looked up from germline, CDR1 is SGHKS and CDR2 is YYEKEE (reference sequence). CDR3 DNA: TGTGCCAGCAGCTTACAGGGTATGAATTCACCCCTCCACTTT. Translated: CASSLQGMNSPLHF.

The chain carries TRBV2 and TRBJ2-2; D not certain. Germline assignment: CDR1 SNHLY and CDR2 FYNNEI. V lost 8 bases and J lost 6, with 16 bases in between. The CDR3 loop spans 14 amino acids. The CDR3 region has the DNA TGTGCCAGCCATGGAGATTTTGGTCCCGGGGAGCTGTTTTTT. Encoded protein: CASHGDFGPGELFF.

This clone was seen a few times. J is TRBJ1-2 and V is TRBV2, with 7 bases matching TRBD1. The CDR3 spans 13 residues. V shed 2 bases, J shed 6 bases, and the junction held 3 bases outside the gene matches. Germline loops: CDR1 SNHLY, CDR2 FYNNEI. The CDR3 DNA is TGTGCCAGCAGTGAAACAGGGGAGGATGGCTACACCTTC. Amino acid sequence: CASSETGEDGYTF.

The CDR3: CASSPLAPTDLYGYTF. The DNA of the CDR3 is TGTGCCAGCAGCCCCCTGGCCCCGACAGATCTCTATGGCTACACCTTC. This chain links TRBV7-2 with TRBJ1-2; a possible D gene is TRBD1 (5 bases). The V gene lost 5 bases and the J gene lost 4 bases, with 20 bases spanning the gap. CDR1 and CDR2 from the germline V gene are SGHTA and FQGNSA. The CDR3 is 16 amino acids.

This clone was seen once. The rearrangement links TRBV6-5 to TRBJ1-6, with 7 bases identical to TRBD1. Germline CDR1 is MNHEY and CDR2 is SVGAGI. This CDR3 spans 14 amino acids. V dropped 5 bases and J dropped 7; count of bases not matched to a gene: 5. The CDR3 nucleotides are TGTGCCAGCAGTCTCCAGGGGGAAAATTCACCCCTCCACTTT. It translates to CASSLQGENSPLHF.